This T cell receptor (beta chain) comes out of a study of blood T cells in healthy people across ages. Trimming removed 5 bases from V and 3 bases from J, with 11 bases in between. From germline, CDR1 is SQVTM and CDR2 ANQGSEA. The CDR3 is 12 residues long. Together with a sample-barcoded 5' primer, a J-beta primer mix was included in a second PCR lasting 7 to 11 cycles. In TCRdb, the 5' RACE reads were re-called with MiXCR into one record per CDR3 protein. Of 750,000 to 850,000 distinct CDR3 sequences listed, roughly 25% are singletons. This same sample was also part of a study on T cells of mothers and their children. From that study: Per child, roughly 3 million TCR beta CDR3 reads were obtained, against over 9.5 million per mother. Biologically related mothers and children overlapped slightly more than unrelated pairs, a non-significant difference.

The TCR sequence derives from a boy aged 5-17 years in good health. Specimen: blood. This chain links TRBV29-1 with TRBJ2-7, with D hard to call. CDR3 loop: CSVKLSLYEQYF. DNA of the CDR3: TGCAGCGTTAAACTCAGCCTCTACGAGCAGTACTTC.